This T cell receptor beta chain stems from a study of blood T cell repertoires in COVID-19. Study information: In each case, the material was cDNA or gDNA derived from T cells, B-cell-depleted T cells, or PBMCs.

This clone was counted a single time. Under the authors' procedure: Amplified reference gene primers provided the basis for estimating nucleated cell counts. Produced via immunoSEQ multiplex PCR; TCRdb's table is partial and in-frame only. V and J calls plus clone size are reproduced from that table; the DNA served to infer D and trimming. The sample comprises hundreds of thousands of clones, roughly 85% of which are singletons, and 1.4% to 1.5% rests with the top ten. With V trimmed by 5 bases and J by 3 bases, 16 bases remained unmatched. In germline, CDR1 is MNHEY, CDR2 SMNVEV (reference sequence). The CDR3 has 19 amino acids.

The clonotype comes from a woman under 40 with active or convalescent COVID-19. Sequencing input: peripheral blood. This chain joins TRBV27 and TRBJ2-3, with TRBD2 matching 11 bases. CDR3 amino acids: CASSRLGLVAGGPTDTQYF. CDR3 nucleotides: TGTGCCAGCAGTCGCCTCGGGTTGGTAGCGGGGGGGCCGACAGATACGCAGTATTTT.